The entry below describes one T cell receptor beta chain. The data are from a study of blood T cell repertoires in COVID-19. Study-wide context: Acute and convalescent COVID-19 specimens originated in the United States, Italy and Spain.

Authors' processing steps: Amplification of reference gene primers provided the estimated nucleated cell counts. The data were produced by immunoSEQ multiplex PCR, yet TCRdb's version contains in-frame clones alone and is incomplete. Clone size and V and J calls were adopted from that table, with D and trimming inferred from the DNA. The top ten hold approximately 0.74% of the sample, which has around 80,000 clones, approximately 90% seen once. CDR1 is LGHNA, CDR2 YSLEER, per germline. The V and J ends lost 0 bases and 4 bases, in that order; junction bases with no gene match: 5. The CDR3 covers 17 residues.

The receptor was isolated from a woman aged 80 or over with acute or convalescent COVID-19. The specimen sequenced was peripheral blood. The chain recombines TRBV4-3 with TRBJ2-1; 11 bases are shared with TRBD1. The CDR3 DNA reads TGCGCCAGCAGCCAAGATCGAGGACAGGGGGCGTACAATGAGCAGTTCTTC. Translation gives CASSQDRGQGAYNEQFF.